The following is a TCR beta chain sequence with its context. Its antigen remains unidentified. No qualities accompany the bases; no much larger clone lies one base away. This sample is drawn from a study of cytomegalovirus exposure and HLA in healthy donors (dated by TCRdb to the late 2010s). Study-level background: In an earlier analysis of some 550 of the donors, 250 to 350 Gb of sequence data and 100 million or so unique TCR beta sequences from approximately 180 million T cells were reported. The study used immunosequencing to profile the T cell repertoires of more than 650 subjects and linked those repertoires to cytomegalovirus serostatus. Every repertoire in the discovery cohort had been generated on one and the same sequencing platform. Of the approximately 400 genotyped donors, less than 90% were placed in the genetic ancestry cluster associated with self-reported Caucasian donors. Typing coverage differed by locus: A, B, C, DRB1 and DQB1 were typed in about 620-630 donors, DQA1 in about 500, DPA1 in some 610, and DPB1 in roughly 450. Roughly 5 DR-DQ haplotypes were handled as single units for association and clustering, since linkage in the cohort was strong. The study aimed to test whether cataloging public T cell receptors could reveal signatures of past pathogen exposure. A later genetic analysis used genome-wide SNP genotypes for 398 of the 666 donors, treating that subset as a discovery cohort. To study patterns of TCR occurrence, a later analysis re-analyzed previously published TCR beta repertoires from under 750 donors and added high-resolution HLA genotyping. Rather than drawing on any new phenotypic data, the later analysis identified candidate immune exposures from TCR beta sequences and the way those sequences occurred across donors. Among 350 to 400 genotyped donors of the cohort, an average of about 240,000 unique TCR beta nucleotide sequences were sequenced per donor, around 20% of them non-productive. The study combined high-throughput TCR immunosequencing, statistical association of individual TCRs with disease status, and machine learning to predict cytomegalovirus infection status. Roughly 300 gigabases of sequencing data and tens of millions of unique TCR sequences were included in an early release covering about 700 HLA-typed donors. Donor age, sex, ethnicity and CMV serostatus were collected together with the repertoire data. HLA typing covered class I and class II loci at four-digit resolution. To decide whether each TCR beta V gene segment behaved as functional or pseudogenic, an earlier analysis of some 570 of the donors relied on high-throughput TCR beta sequencing. Along with the approximately 700-subject first cohort, a separate validation cohort of over 90 different subjects was used. Overall results and qualifications from the work: Across donors, most TCR sequences were observed very rarely, whereas some public TCRs were present in many individuals. Because HLA typing was missing for some donors at each locus, association tests included only the typed subset. Specific HLA alleles were associated with 15,000 to 20,000 TCR beta sequences at a false discovery rate of 0.05 in a later analysis. Because counts were too low, 15 to 20 rarely observed V segments, including chromosome 9 orphons, were excluded from the earlier analysis of around 640 of the donors. A later genetic analysis reported fewer N-insertions in productive TCRs among donors in an Asian-associated ancestry cluster than the approximately 670-donor mean. When HLA alleles, especially DR and DQ, strongly co-occurred, attributing TCR associations to individual alleles was difficult. Broadly in line with IMGT annotations, most TCR beta V segments showed up in productive rearrangements about 87% or about 30% of the time in an earlier analysis of 450 to 600 of the donors. Compared with equally common non-associated chains, HLA-associated TCR beta chains in a later analysis were more clonally expanded and had lower generation probabilities. A further reported finding was that TCR beta sequences accurately predicted the HLA-A and HLA-B alleles for most subjects in the first cohort. Linkage disequilibrium might explain the correlated functional status among segregating V segments, but an unknown experimental factor could not be excluded. In a later genetic analysis, a missense DCLRE1C variant was associated with V-gene and J-gene trimming of TCR beta chains, and the association was replicated in an independent cohort. In a later analysis, several top co-occurrence clusters were reported to appear linked to parvovirus B19, influenza, CMV and Epstein-Barr virus. It was suggested by the authors that the approach could potentially be generalized to other disease states and immunological phenotypes. The study listed 150 to 200 TCR beta chains as associated with cytomegalovirus. Sequencing depth was assumed to be roughly uniform across donors in the presence/absence analyses, though that assumption may not hold. The cohort was sequenced for TCR beta chains only, and without alpha or paired-chain data the features that could be detected were limited. Some IMGT-functional V segments, including TRBV6-2 and TRBV6-3, could not be distinguished by the 87-base-pair reads and were therefore excluded. A group of highly shared sequence variants was considered likely to be a technical artifact of the sequencing pipeline. In a later analysis, TCR association rates were found to vary across HLA loci, with the most associated TCRs seen for DRB1 alleles and the fewest for HLA-C alleles. Most CMV-associated TCR beta chains appeared to be HLA-restricted in a later analysis, and the HLA associations seemed to be driven largely by CMV exposure. The classifier was reported to diagnose cytomegalovirus status with high specificity and sensitivity in both the original and validation cohorts. CMV serostatus was the only immune exposure information available for the cohort. In vitro tests confirmed that a few of the cytomegalovirus-associated TCR beta chains recognize cytomegalovirus antigens.

Receptor libraries were prepared by the immunoSEQ multiplex PCR assay. A mixture of 60 forward primers for TCR Vbeta segments and 13 reverse primers for TCR Jbeta segments was used in the multiplex PCR. The CDR3 region of rearranged TCR beta genes was amplified from genomic DNA by a multiplex PCR assay. The Illumina HiSeq System was used to sequence the amplified TCR beta libraries as 87-base-pair reads. As for the original processing: Across the roughly 600 repertoires, a later analysis counted 80 million or so unique TCR beta chains, around 11 million of which were shared by at least two donors. Raw reads were error-corrected and collapsed into unique sequences with a nearest-neighbor algorithm that merged closely related sequences to remove PCR and sequencing errors. Alignment of CDR3 sequences to IMGT reference sequences was used to assign V, D and J gene segments. Each retained sequence needed at least a six-nucleotide match to both a V gene segment and a J gene segment. A rearrangement counted as productive if the CDR3 had no stop codons and remained in frame with V and J, and every other rearrangement counted as non-productive. Following IMGT convention, CDR3 was defined as the stretch from the second conserved V-encoded cysteine to the conserved J-encoded phenylalanine. The earlier analysis of 500 to 750 of the donors excluded any sequence lacking an unambiguous match to a single V gene segment. In an earlier analysis of roughly 500 of the donors, V segments were called functional above 56.7% productive rearrangements and were called segregating when the between-donor standard deviation exceeded 5%. A statistical classification framework was developed to diagnose cytomegalovirus status using the catalog of TCR beta chain sequences. In a later analysis, V and J genes were assigned by comparing TCR nucleotide sequences against IMGT/GENE-DB human TR gene sequences. The TCRdist pipeline was used in a later analysis to assign CDR3 sequences and most-parsimonious VDJ recombination scenarios. In a later analysis, each TCR beta chain was defined by its CDR3 amino acid sequence together with its V-gene family, and reads without a unique V-gene family were excluded. A later analysis removed nearly 600 highly shared, low-generation-probability nucleotide sequences to deal with suspected cross-contamination and a sequencing artifact. For each public chain, a later analysis derived a clonal expansion index from normalized ranks of inferred template counts within each repertoire. In a later analysis, generation probabilities were computed with a VDJ recombination model fitted to out-of-frame rearrangements, and the resulting probabilities were checked against IGoR. A later analysis scored TCR-TCR, TCR-HLA and TCR-CMV co-occurrence with hypergeometric tests, applying a repertoire-size bias correction to TCR pairs. False discovery rates were estimated in a later analysis by permuting HLA or CMV assignments 20 times. A later analysis grouped co-occurring TCRs with DBSCAN, adding TCRdist sequence similarity when clustering within HLA-allele-positive subsets. Co-occurrence clustering excluded repertoires with fewer than 30,000 or more than 120,000 public chains, plus five with anomalous nucleotide sharing. TCRdb re-hosts the immuneACCESS table, in-frame sequences only. Its copies lack some clones; in the studies checked, an unresolved V gene accounts for under half of them, and the cause for the rest is not known. V, J and clone size reflect that table, while D and trimming were determined from the DNA. Here the sample has some 160,000 clones; 75% to 90% occur a single time. Almost 2% of the sample comes from the top ten.

In total, roughly 710 healthy bone marrow donors made up the cohort. At the time of sampling, every cohort member was nominally healthy, though immune exposures that went unrecorded were likely present. The donor was CMV seronegative and was included in the group of 352 seronegative cohort members. A peripheral blood sample was collected from each donor, and TCR beta sequencing was performed on peripheral blood mononuclear cells. The Qiagen DNeasy Blood Extraction Kit was used to extract genomic DNA from the blood cell samples. CDR1 and CDR2 were assigned from the germline V gene as ENHRY and SYGVKD. Between the V and J ends, shortened by 5 bases and 5 bases respectively, the junction contains 15 bases. The CDR3 has 15 amino acids, counting the end cysteine and phenylalanine. This entry keeps only the CDR3 DNA: 45 bases, framed from base 1.

This chain is built from TRBV10-3 and TRBJ2-2; the D segment could be TRBD2, given 7 matching bases. Sequencing input: PBMCs. The receptor was derived from a woman aged 18-29 years in good health and CMV-seronegative. The DNA sequence is TGTGCCATCAGTTTGGGGGGGCTCGAGACCGGGGAGCTGTTTTTT. Translated, it gives CAISLGGLETGELFF.